This TCR beta chain comes out of a study of T cell clonality in common variable immunodeficiency. Findings and caveats of the study: Fewer deletions and N-nucleotide insertions were reportedly seen in common variable immunodeficiency TCR beta sequences. CVID subjects shared fewer TCRbeta clones than healthy controls did.

Concerning this clone itself: What it recognizes is unknown. The junction does not match germline at one end; this may be a read error. The CDR3 extends 3 residues past the end of the read, so its final part is completed from the germline J gene. At the DNA level, this CDR3 is encoded by other sequences in the same sample as well.

This CDR3 spans 15 amino acids. Looked up from germline, CDR1 is SGHRS and CDR2 is YFSETQ. Data came from immunoSEQ multiplex PCR; TCRdb stores just in-frame clones and leaves some out. This repertoire holds some 30,000 clones, and none appear only once. What was sequenced was peripheral blood mononuclear cells. This chain joins TRBV5-1 and TRBJ1-3, with 7 bases that match TRBD1. This clonotype was sampled from a person between 18 and 69 years old in good health. The sequenced CDR3 bases are TGCGCCAGCCAAAGACAGGGTGACTCTGGAAACACG. Translation: CASQRQGDSGNT. The whole CDR3 sequence is CASQRQGDSGNTIYF.